This T cell receptor beta chain stems from a study of neurological immune-mediated disorders. Overall study: The multiple sclerosis group of around 34 included around 30 relapsing-remitting and 3 secondary progressive patients. Notes on the study in general: None of the CDR3 amino acid sequences in expanded clones turned up in more than one subject, which points to private repertoires in all groups. The greatest degree of TCR clonal expansion was observed in HTLV-1-associated myelopathy, with the lowest in multiple sclerosis, below that of healthy controls.

TCRdb re-called the 5' RACE reads with MiXCR, one entry per CDR3 protein. The sample yields 45,000 to 50,000 distinct CDR3 sequences, around 4.3% seen once. This clonotype was detected only once. What it recognizes is unknown. One junction end does not reproduce the germline sequence, and a read error may be involved. Germline-derived CDR1 and CDR2 are MNHNS and SASEGT. CDR3 length equals 11 residues. The receptor was derived from a woman in her sixties or seventies with multiple sclerosis. The V and J genes are TRBV6-1 and TRBJ2-3; D remains ambiguous. Sequences were obtained from PBMCs. The CDR3 DNA reads as TGTGCAAGCAGTATCACAGATACGCAGTATTTT. It encodes CASSITDTQYF.